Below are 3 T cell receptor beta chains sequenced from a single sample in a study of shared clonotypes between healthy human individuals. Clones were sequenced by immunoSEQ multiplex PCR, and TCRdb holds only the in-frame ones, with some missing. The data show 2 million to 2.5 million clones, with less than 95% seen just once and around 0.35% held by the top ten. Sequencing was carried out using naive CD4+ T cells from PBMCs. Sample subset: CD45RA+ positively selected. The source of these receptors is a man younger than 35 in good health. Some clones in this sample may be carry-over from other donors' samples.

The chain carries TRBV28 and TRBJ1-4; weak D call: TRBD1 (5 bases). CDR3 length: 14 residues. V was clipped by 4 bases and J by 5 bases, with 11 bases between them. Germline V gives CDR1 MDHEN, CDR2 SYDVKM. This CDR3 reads CASSWGIANEKLFF. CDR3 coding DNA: TGTGCCAGCAGTTGGGGCATCGCGAATGAAAAACTGTTTTTT.

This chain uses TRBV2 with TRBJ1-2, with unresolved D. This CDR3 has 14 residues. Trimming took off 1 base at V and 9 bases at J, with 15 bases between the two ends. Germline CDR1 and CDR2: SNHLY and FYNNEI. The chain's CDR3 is CASSEGRLTSSYTF. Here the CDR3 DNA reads TGTGCCAGCAGTGAAGGACGACTAACCTCAAGCTACACCTTC.

CDR3 sequence: CARYSQHF. In DNA form, the CDR3 reads TGTGCCAGATACTCCCAGCATTTT. The rearrangement joins TRBV19 to TRBJ1-5; D unclear. Trimming took off 9 bases at V and 11 bases at J, with 5 bases between the two ends. Germline CDR1 LNHDA, CDR2 SQIVND (reference sequence). This CDR3 is built from 8 residues.